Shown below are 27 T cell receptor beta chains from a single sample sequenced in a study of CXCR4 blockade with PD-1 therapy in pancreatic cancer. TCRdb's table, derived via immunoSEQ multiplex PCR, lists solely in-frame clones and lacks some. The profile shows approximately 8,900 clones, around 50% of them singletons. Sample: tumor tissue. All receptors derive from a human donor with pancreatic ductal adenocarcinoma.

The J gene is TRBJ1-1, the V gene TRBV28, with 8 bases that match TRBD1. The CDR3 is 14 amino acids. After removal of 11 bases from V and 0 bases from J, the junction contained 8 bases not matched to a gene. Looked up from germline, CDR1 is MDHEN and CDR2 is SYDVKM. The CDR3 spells CASATGVMNTEAFF. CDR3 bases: TGTGCCTCGGCGACAGGGGTCATGAACACTGAAGCTTTCTTT.

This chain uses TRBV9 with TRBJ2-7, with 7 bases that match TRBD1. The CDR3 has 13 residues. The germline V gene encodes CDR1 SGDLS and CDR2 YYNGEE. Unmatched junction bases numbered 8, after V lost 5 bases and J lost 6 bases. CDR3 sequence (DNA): TGTGCCAGCAGTGGAGACAGGGACAGCGAGCAGTACTTC. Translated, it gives CASSGDRDSEQYF.

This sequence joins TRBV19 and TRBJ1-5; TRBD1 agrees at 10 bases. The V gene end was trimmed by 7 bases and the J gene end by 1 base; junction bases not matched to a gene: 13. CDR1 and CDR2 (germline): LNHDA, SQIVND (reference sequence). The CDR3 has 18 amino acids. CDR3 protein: CASINKLGQGESNQPQHF. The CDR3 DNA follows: TGTGCCAGTATCAATAAACTAGGACAGGGGGAGAGCAATCAGCCCCAGCATTTT.

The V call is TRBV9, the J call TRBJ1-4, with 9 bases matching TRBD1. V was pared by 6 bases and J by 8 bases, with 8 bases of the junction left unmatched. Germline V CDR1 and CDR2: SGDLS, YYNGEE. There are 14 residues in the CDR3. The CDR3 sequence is CASKGTGFVEKLFF. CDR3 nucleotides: TGTGCCAGCAAGGGGACAGGGTTCGTGGAAAAACTGTTTTTT.

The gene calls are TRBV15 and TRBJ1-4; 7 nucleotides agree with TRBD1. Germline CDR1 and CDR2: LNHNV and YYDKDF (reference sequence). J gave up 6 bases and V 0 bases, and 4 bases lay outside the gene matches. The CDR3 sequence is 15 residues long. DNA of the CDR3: TGTGCCACCAGCAGAGATGGCAGGGGGGATGAAAAACTGTTTTTT. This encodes CATSRDGRGDEKLFF.

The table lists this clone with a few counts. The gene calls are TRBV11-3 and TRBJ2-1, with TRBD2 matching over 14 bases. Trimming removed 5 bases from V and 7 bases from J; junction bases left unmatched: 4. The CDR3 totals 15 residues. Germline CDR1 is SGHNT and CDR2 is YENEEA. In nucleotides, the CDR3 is TGTGCCAGCAGCCTCGGGACTAGCGGGAGTAATGAGCAGTTCTTC. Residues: CASSLGTSGSNEQFF.

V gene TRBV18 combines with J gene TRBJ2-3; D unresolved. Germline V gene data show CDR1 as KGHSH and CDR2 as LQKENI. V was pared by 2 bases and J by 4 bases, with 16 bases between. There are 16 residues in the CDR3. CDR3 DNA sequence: TGTGCCAGCTCACCAGACGGGCTCGGAAGAGCAGATACGCAGTATTTT. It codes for CASSPDGLGRADTQYF.

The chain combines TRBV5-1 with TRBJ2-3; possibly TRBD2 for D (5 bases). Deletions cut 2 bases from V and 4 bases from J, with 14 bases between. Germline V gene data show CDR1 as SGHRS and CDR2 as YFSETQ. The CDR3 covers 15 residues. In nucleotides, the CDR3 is TGCGCCAGCAGCTTCGGGTTGCGGGTGCCAGATACGCAGTATTTT. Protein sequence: CASSFGLRVPDTQYF.

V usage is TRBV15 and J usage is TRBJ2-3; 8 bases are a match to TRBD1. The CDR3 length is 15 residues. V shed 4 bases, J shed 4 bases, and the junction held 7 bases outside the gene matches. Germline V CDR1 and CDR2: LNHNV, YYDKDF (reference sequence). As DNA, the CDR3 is TGTGCCACCAGCATAGCTACAGGGGGAGCAGATACGCAGTATTTT. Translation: CATSIATGGADTQYF.

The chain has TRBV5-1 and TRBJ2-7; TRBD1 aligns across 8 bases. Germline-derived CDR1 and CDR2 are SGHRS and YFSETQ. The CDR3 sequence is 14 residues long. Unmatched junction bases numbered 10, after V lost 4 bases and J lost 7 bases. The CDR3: CASSPSGGGWEQYF. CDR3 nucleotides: TGCGCCAGCAGCCCTTCAGGGGGCGGATGGGAGCAGTACTTC.

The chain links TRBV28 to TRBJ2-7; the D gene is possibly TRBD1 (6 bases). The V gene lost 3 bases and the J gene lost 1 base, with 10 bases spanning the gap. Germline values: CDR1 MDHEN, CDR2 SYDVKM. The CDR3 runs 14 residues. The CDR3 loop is CASSFLGQSYEQYF. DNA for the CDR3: TGTGCCAGCAGTTTTCTGGGACAATCCTACGAGCAGTACTTC.

CDR3 DNA sequence: TGCGCCAGCAGTGGTAACTCTGGAAACACCATATATTTT. It translates to CASSGNSGNTIYF. This chain joins TRBV10-2 and TRBJ1-3, with D uncertain. V was clipped by 4 bases and J by 0 bases, with 4 bases between them. The CDR3 has 13 residues. Per the germline V gene, CDR1 is WSHSY and CDR2 is SAAADI.

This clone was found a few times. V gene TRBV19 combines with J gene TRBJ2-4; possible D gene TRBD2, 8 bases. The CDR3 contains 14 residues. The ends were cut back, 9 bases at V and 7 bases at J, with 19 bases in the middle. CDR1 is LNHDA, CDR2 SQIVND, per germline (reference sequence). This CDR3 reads CASRGGDRSNIQYF. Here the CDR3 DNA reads TGTGCCAGCCGGGGGGGGGACAGATCCAACATTCAGTACTTC.

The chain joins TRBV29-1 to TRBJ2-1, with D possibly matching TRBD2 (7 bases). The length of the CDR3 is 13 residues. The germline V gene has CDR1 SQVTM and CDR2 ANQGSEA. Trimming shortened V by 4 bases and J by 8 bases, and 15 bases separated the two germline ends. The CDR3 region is CSVVGGLGDEQFF. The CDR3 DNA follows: TGCAGCGTTGTCGGGGGGCTAGGGGATGAGCAGTTCTTC.

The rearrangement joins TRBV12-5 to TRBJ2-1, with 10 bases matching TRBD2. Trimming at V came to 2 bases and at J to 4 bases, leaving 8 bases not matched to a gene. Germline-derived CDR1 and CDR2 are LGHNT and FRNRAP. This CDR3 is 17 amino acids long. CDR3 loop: CASGLFSSGRSYNEQFF. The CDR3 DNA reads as TGTGCTAGTGGTTTGTTTTCTAGCGGGAGATCTTACAATGAGCAGTTCTTC.

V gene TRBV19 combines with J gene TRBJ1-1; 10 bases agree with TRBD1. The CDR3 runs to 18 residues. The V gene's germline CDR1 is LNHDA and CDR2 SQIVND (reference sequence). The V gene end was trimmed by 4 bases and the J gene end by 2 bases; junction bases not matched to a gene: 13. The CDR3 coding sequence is TGTGCCAGTAGTACGACAGGGGGCTTCGGGTCCGCCAACACTGAAGCTTTCTTT. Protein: CASSTTGGFGSANTEAFF.

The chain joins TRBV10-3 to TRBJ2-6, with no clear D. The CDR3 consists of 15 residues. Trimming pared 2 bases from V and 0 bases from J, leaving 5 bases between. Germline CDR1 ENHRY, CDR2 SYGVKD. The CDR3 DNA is TGTGCCATCAGTGAGGTAGCCTCTGGGGCCAACGTCCTGACTTTC. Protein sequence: CAISEVASGANVLTF.

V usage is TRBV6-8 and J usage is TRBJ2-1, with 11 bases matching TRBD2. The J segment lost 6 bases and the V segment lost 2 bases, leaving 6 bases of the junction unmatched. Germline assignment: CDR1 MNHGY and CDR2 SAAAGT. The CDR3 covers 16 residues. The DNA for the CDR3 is TGTGCCAGCAGTTACCGAGGGACTAGCGGAATCAATGAGCAGTTCTTC. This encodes CASSYRGTSGINEQFF.

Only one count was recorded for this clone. CDR3 sequence reads: CATSPVGQARWGGQFF. The DNA for the CDR3 is TGTGCCACCAGCCCAGTGGGCCAGGCTAGATGGGGTGGGCAGTTCTTC. The gene calls are TRBV15 and TRBJ2-1; D is undetermined. CDR1 is LNHNV, CDR2 YYDKDF, per germline (reference sequence). With 5 bases removed from V and 12 bases from J, the gap between germline ends came to 26 bases. The length of the CDR3 is 16 residues.

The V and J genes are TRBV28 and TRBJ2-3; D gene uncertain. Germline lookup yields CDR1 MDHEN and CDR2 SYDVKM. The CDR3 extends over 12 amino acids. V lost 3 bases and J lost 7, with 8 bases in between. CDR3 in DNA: TGTGCCAGCAGTTTCATGGGGAATACGCAGTATTTT. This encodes CASSFMGNTQYF.

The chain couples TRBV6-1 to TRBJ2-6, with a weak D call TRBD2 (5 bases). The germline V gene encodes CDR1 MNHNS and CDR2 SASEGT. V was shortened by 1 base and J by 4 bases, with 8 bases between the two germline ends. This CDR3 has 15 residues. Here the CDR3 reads CASSEGESGANVLTF. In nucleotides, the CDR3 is TGTGCCAGCAGTGAAGGGGAGTCCGGGGCCAACGTCCTGACTTTC.

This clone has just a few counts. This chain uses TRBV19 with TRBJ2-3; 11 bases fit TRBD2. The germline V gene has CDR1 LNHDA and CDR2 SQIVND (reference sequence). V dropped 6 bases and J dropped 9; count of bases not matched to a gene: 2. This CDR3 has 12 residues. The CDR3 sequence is CASRLAGETQYF. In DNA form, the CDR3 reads TGTGCCAGTAGACTAGCGGGAGAAACGCAGTATTTT.

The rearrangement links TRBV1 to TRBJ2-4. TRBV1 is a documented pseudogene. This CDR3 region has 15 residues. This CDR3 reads CASSQNKGRGNIQYF. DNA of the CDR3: TGCGCCAGCAGCCAGAACAAGGGGAGAGGGAACATTCAGTACTTC.

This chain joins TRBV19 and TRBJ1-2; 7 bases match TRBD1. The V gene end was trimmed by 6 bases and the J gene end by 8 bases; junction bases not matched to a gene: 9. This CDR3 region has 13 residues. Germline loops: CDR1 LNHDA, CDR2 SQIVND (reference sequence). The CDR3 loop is CASSLRGRYGYTF. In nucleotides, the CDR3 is TGTGCCAGTAGCCTAAGGGGGCGGTACGGCTACACCTTC.

CDR3 sequence (DNA): TGTGCCAGTAGTACGACCGGGACAGGGAGTTGGTCGCAGTATTTT. Protein sequence: CASSTTGTGSWSQYF. The chain links TRBV19 to TRBJ2-3, with 9 nucleotides matching TRBD1. Looked up from germline, CDR1 is LNHDA and CDR2 is SQIVND (reference sequence). The CDR3 length is 15 residues. After removal of 4 bases from V and 10 bases from J, the junction contained 12 bases not matched to a gene.

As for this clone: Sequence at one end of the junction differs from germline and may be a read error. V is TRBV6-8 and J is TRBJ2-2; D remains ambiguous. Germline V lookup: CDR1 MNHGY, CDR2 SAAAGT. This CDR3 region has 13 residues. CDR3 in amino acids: CASSDSDTGELFF. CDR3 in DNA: TGTGCCAGCAGTGACTCGGACACCGGGGAGCTGTTTTTT.

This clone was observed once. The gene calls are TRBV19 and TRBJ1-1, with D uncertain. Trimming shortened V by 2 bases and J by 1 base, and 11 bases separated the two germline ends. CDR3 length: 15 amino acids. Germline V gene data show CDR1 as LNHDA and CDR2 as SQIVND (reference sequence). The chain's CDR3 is CASSINTVGNTEAFF. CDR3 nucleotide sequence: TGTGCCAGTAGTATAAACACCGTGGGGAACACTGAAGCTTTCTTT.